This section outlines one TCR beta chain sequence together with its context. As yet, its antigen is unknown. The assay was immunoSEQ multiplex PCR, and TCRdb's table has in-frame clones only and misses some. This sample has more than 65,000 clones, with less than 95% found just once. The CDR3 runs to 15 residues. Germline trimming cut 1 base from V and 3 bases from J; bases unmatched to any gene: 3. Germline lookup yields CDR1 SEHNR and CDR2 FQNEAQ (reference sequence). The data derive from a study of graft-versus-host responses after intestinal transplantation. The material sequenced was unstimulated CD8+ T cells sorted from spleen or lymph node cells, taken before transplant. The chain couples TRBV7-9 to TRBJ2-4; 7 nucleotides line up with TRBD2. The receptor was isolated from a human donor who was the organ donor for an intestinal transplant. The CDR3, as DNA: TGTGCCAGCAGCTTAGGAACTAGCGTCAAAAACATTCAGTACTTC. It specifies CASSLGTSVKNIQYF. Full variable domain (outside the CDR3, taken from reference TRBV7-9 and TRBJ2-4): DTGVSQNPRHKITKRGQNVTFRCDPISEHNRLYWYRQTLGQGPEFLTYFQNEAQLEKSRLLSDRFSAERPKGSFSTLEIQRTEQGDSAMYLCASSLGTSVKNIQYFGAGTRLSVL.